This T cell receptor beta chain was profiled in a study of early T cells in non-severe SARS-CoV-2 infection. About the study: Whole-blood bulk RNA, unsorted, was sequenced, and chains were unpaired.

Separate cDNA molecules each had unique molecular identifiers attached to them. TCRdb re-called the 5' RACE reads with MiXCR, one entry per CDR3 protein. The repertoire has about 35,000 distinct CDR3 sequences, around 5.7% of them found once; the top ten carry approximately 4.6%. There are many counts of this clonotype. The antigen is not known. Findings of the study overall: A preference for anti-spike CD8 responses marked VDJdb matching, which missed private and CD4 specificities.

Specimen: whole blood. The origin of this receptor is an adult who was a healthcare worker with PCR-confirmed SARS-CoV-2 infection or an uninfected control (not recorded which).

CDR3 bases: TGTGCCAGTAGACTGAACCCTGGGGGTGAGCAGTTCTTC. Amino acid sequence: CASRLNPGGEQFF. The chain is built from TRBV2 and TRBJ2-1; TRBD1 or TRBD2 may be the D gene (5 bases each). V lost 9 bases, J lost 9 bases, and 18 bases lay in between. The germline V gene has CDR1 SNHLY and CDR2 FYNNEI. This CDR3 is built from 13 residues.